This section outlines one T cell receptor beta chain sequence together with its context. In the authors' workflow: Amplification with reference gene primers provided the estimates of nucleated cell counts. The method was immunoSEQ multiplex PCR; TCRdb's version includes in-frame clones alone and lacks a portion of them. V and J calls plus clone size are reproduced from that table; the DNA served to infer D and trimming. The sample has under 200,000 clones; approximately 80% are singletons. The sample originates from a study of blood T cell repertoires in COVID-19. Study details: The samples span acute and convalescent COVID-19 from the United States, Italy and Spain.

The CDR3 length is 14 residues. Trimming removed 7 bases from V and 8 bases from J; junction bases left unmatched: 10. Germline CDR1 is MNHEY and CDR2 is SVGAGI. The sequence derives from an elderly woman with COVID-19, enrolled during active disease. The chain couples TRBV6-5 to TRBJ2-2; 7 bases match TRBD2. Material: peripheral blood. CDR3 protein: CASKELARDGELFF. CDR3 coding DNA: TGTGCCAGCAAAGAACTAGCGAGGGATGGGGAGCTGTTTTTT.